This passage covers 5 T cell receptor beta chains from one sample sequenced in a study of blood T cell repertoires in COVID-19. The table came from immunoSEQ multiplex PCR; TCRdb's copy has only in-frame clones and leaves some out. The table lists 150,000 or so clones, around 85% of them singletons, with more than 2% in the top ten. Sequenced: peripheral blood. The receptors here all came from a woman in her seventies with acute or convalescent COVID-19.

J is TRBJ1-4 and V is TRBV21-1; the table's D call of TRBD1 was not tested on the DNA. TRBV21-1 is a pseudogene segment. CDR3 size: 17 residues. DNA for the CDR3: TGTGCCAGCAGCAAAAGGAACCGGGACAGGGATAATGAAAAACTGTTTTTT. It yields the protein CASSKRNRDRDNEKLFF.

This clone came up once. The J gene is TRBJ1-6, the V gene TRBV19, with 11 positions matching TRBD1. The CDR3 has 16 amino acids. Germline loops: CDR1 LNHDA, CDR2 SQIVND (reference sequence). V lost 5 bases to trimming and J lost 9 bases; unmatched junction nucleotides: 9. The CDR3 DNA is TGTGCCAGTAGTGTCATCTCCGGGACAGGGGGTTCACCCCTCCACTTT. Amino acids: CASSVISGTGGSPLHF.

The V and J genes are TRBV5-1 and TRBJ2-1; 12 bases map to TRBD2. Germline CDR1 SGHRS, CDR2 YFSETQ. V dropped 7 bases and J dropped 6; count of bases not matched to a gene: 2. The CDR3 has 13 residues. The CDR3 DNA reads as TGCGCCAGCGGACTAGCGGGGCTCAATGAGCAGTTCTTC. Translating it yields CASGLAGLNEQFF.

This clone was counted once. J is TRBJ2-7 and V is TRBV5-1, with 7 bases identical to TRBD1. The CDR3 runs 15 residues. After removal of 0 bases from V and 0 bases from J, the junction contained 3 bases not matched to a gene. Germline V lookup: CDR1 SGHRS, CDR2 YFSETQ. Here the CDR3 DNA reads TGCGCCAGCAGCTTGGGACAGGGTTCCTCCTACGAGCAGTACGTC. It is translated as CASSLGQGSSYEQYV.

The table lists this clone with a few counts. The CDR3 DNA follows: TGTGCCAGCAGCGCGGGACGGAGAAACACCGGGGAGCTGTTTTTT. It is translated as CASSAGRRNTGELFF. V and J are TRBV2 and TRBJ2-2; TRBD2 is a possible D gene (6 bases). V was clipped by 6 bases and J by 2 bases, with 13 bases between them. Germline V gene lookup returns CDR1 SNHLY and CDR2 FYNNEI. CDR3 length: 15 amino acids.